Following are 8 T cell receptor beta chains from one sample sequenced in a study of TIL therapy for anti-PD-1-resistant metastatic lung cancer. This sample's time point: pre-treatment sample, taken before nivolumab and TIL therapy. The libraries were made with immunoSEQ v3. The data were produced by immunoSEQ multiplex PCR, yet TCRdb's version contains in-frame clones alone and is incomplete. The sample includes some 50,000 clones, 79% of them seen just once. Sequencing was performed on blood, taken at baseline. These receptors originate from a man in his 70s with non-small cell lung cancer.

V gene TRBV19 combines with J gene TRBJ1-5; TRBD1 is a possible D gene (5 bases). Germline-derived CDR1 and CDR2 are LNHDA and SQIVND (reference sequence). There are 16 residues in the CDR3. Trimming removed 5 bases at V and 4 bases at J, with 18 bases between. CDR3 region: CASSAGQGGFNQPQHF. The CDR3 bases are TGTGCCAGTAGTGCCGGACAAGGCGGATTTAATCAGCCCCAGCATTTT.

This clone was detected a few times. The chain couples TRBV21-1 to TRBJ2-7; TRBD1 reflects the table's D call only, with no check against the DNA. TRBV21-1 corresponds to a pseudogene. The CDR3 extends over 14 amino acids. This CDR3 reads CASSKDPDTYEQYF. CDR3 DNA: TGTGCCAGCAGCAAAGACCCAGACACCTACGAGCAGTACTTC.

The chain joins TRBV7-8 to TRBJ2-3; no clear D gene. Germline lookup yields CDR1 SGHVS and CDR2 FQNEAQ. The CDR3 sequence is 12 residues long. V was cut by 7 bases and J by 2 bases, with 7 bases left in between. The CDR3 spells CASKLNTDTQYF. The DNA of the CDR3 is TGTGCCAGCAAACTAAACACAGATACGCAGTATTTT.

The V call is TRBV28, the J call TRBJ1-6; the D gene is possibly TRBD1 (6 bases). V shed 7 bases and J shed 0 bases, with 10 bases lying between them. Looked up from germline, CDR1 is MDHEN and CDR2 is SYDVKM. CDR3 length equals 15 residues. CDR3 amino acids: CASNPRGSYNSPLHF. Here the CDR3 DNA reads TGTGCCAGCAATCCCAGGGGCTCCTATAATTCACCCCTCCACTTT.

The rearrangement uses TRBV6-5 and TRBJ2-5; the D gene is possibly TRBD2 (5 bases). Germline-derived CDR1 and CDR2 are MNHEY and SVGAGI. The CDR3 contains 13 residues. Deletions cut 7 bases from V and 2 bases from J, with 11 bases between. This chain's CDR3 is CASKSSWQETQYF. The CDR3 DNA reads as TGTGCCAGCAAATCTAGCTGGCAAGAGACCCAGTACTTC.

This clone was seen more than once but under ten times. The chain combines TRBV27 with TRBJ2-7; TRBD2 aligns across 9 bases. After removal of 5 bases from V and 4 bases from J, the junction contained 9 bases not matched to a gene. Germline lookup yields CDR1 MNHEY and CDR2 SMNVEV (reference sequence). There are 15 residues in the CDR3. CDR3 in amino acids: CASSPTSGRFYEQYF. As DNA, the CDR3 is TGTGCCAGCAGTCCCACCAGCGGGAGGTTTTACGAGCAGTACTTC.

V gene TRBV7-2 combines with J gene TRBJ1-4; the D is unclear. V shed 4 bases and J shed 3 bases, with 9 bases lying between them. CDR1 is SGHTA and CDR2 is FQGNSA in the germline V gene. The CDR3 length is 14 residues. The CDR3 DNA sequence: TGTGCCAGCAGCTCCAGTGAGTCTAATGAAAAACTGTTTTTT. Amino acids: CASSSSESNEKLFF.

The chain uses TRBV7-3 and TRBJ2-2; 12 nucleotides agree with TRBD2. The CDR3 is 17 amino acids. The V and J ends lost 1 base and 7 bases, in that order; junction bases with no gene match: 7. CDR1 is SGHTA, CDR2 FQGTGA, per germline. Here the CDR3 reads CASSLSLAGGPGGELFF. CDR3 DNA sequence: TGTGCCAGCAGCTTAAGCCTAGCGGGAGGGCCTGGCGGGGAGCTGTTTTTT.